The present TCR beta chain was sequenced within a study of blood T cell repertoires in COVID-19. The wider study: The samples span acute and convalescent COVID-19 from the United States, Italy and Spain.

Followed longitudinally, the Seattle patients had been enrolled during active infection. Under the authors' procedure: For nucleated cells, counts were estimated from reference gene primer amplification. The table came from immunoSEQ multiplex PCR; TCRdb's copy has only in-frame clones and leaves some out. V, J and clone size are those of that table, while D and trimming were read from the DNA. The sample shows 150,000 to 200,000 clones, 94% of them seen only once. In germline, CDR1 is GTSNPN, CDR2 SVGIG (reference sequence). The CDR3 is made up of 14 amino acids. V lost 6 bases and J 5 bases, leaving 19 bases between the germline ends.

This sequence was found in a man younger than 40 with COVID-19, enrolled during active disease. The sequencing sample was made of peripheral blood. The chain employs TRBV30 and TRBJ1-2; a possible D gene is TRBD1 (5 bases). As DNA, the CDR3 is TGTGCCTGCTCAAAAAAAGGGGAGGCATATGGCTACACCTTC. Amino acid sequence: CACSKKGEAYGYTF.